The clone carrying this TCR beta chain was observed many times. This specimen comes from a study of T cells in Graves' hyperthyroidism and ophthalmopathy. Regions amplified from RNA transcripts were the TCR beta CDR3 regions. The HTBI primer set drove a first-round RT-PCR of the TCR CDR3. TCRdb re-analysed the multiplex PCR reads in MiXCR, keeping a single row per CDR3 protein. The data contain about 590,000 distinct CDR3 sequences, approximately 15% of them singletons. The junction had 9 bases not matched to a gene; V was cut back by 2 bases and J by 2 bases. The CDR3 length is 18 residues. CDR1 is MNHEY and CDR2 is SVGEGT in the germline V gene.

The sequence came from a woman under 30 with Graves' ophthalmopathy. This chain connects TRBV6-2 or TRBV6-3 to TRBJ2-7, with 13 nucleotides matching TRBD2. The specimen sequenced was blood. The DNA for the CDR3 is TGTGCCAGCAGTTACGACCAAACACTAGCGGGAGGGACCTACGAGCAGTACTTC. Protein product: CASSYDQTLAGGTYEQYF.